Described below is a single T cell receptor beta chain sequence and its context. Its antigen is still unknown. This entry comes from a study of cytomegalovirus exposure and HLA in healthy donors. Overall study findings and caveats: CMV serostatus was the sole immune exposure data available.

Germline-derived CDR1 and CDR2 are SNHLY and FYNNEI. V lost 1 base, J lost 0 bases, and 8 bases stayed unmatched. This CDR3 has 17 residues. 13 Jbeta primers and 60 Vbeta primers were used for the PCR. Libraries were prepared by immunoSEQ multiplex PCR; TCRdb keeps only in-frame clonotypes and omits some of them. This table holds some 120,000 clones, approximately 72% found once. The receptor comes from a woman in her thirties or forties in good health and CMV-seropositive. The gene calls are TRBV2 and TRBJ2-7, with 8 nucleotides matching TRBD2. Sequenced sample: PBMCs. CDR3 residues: CASSEGLAGKSSYEQYF. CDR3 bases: TGTGCCAGCAGTGAAGGGCTAGCGGGCAAAAGCTCCTACGAGCAGTACTTC.